This T cell receptor beta chain appears in the sequencing data of a study of shared clonotypes between healthy human individuals. Overall study results and limits: Only blood was sampled, and tissue TCR repertoires likely differ from blood ones. Clonotype sharing among donors, it was expected, would be affected by sequencing depth.

CDR1 is SGHNT and CDR2 is YENEEA in the germline V gene. The CDR3 sequence is 13 residues long. Concerning this clone: No antigen is known for it. A junction boundary mismatches the germline segment, possibly from a read error.

Assay execution took place at the deep level. PCR replicates from unsorted PBMC used around 300 ng DNA, and this amount was some 30,000 T cell genomes. Assay used: immunoSEQ multiplex PCR; TCRdb lists only in-frame clones, some missing. This sample has about 560,000 clones, with roughly four fifths found just once. Sequences were obtained from PBMCs. The sequence was collected from a woman aged 40-49 years in good health. Some clones in this sample may be carry-over from other donors' samples. This chain uses TRBV11-3 with TRBJ1-1; D is ambiguous. The CDR3 bases are TGTGCCAGTAGCTTAGGCGCGCACACTGAAGCTTTCTTT. Translated: CASSLGAHTEAFF.